This T cell receptor beta chain is drawn from a study of CD8+CD57+ T cells in acquired aplastic anemia. Study in general: The DNA of sorted CD4+ and CD8+ cells averaged approximately 2.9 ug.

V lost 6 bases and J 6 bases, leaving 18 bases between the germline ends. Germline CDR1 is LNHNV and CDR2 is YYDKDF (reference sequence). This CDR3 contains 15 residues. This clonotype has only one observation. Genomic DNA constituted the template upon which TCR beta VDJ and CDR3 profiling was performed. MiXCR, applied by TCRdb to the reads, yields one record per CDR3 protein. The table has under 200,000 distinct CDR3 sequences, roughly half seen once. An expansion of CD8+CD57+ cells by flow cytometry had been shown in patients chosen for sequencing. Every patient had severe acquired aplastic anemia. The chain employs TRBV15 and TRBJ2-1; a possible D gene is TRBD1 (6 bases). The sequence came from a human donor with aplastic anemia. The specimen was sorted CD4+, CD8+, or CD8+CD57+ T cells (not recorded which) from PBMCs. For the CDR3, the DNA is TGTGCCACCAGAGGCAGCCAACCAGGGGTCAATGAGCAGTTCTTC. Translating gives CATRGSQPGVNEQFF.